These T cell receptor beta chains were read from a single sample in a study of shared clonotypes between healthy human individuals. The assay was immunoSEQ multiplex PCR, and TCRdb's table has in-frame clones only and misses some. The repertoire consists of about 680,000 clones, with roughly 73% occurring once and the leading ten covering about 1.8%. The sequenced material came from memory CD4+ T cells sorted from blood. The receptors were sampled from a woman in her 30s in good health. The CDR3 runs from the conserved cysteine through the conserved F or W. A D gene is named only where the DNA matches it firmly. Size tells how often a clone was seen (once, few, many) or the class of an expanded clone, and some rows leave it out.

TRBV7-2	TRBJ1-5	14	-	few	CASSLEGGNQPQHF	TGTGCCAGCAGCTTAGAGGGCGGGAATCAGCCCCAGCATTTT
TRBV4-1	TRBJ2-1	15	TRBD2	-	CASSQGSGTYNEQFF	TGCGCCAGCAGCCAAGGTAGCGGGACCTACAATGAGCAGTTCTTC
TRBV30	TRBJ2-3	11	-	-	CAYSEGDTQYF	TGTGCCTACTCCGAGGGAGATACGCAGTATTTT
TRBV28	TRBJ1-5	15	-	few	CASSFLGALLQPQHF	TGTGCCAGCAGTTTCTTAGGGGCGCTATTGCAGCCCCAGCATTTT
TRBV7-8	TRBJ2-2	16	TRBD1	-	CASSTRTGGLAGELFF	TGTGCCAGCAGCACCAGGACAGGGGGCTTGGCCGGGGAGCTGTTTTTT
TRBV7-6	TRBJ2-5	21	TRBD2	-	CASSTQLTSGRAETTVRTQYF	TGTGCCAGCAGCACCCAACTTACTAGCGGGAGGGCCGAAACTACCGTGAGGACCCAGTACTTC
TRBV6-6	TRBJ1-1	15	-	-	CASSYSAGRVTEAFF	TGTGCCAGCAGTTACTCCGCGGGTCGGGTCACTGAAGCTTTCTTT
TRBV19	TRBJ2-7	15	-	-	CASSLTALISYEQYF	TGTGCCAGTAGCCTCACAGCTCTCATCTCCTACGAGCAGTACTTC
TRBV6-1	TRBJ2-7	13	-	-	CASSGARGYEQYF	TGTGCCAGCAGCGGAGCGCGGGGTTACGAGCAGTACTTC
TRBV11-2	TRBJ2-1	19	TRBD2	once	CASSLDLLLAGNTNNEQFF	TGTGCCAGCAGCTTAGATTTACTACTAGCGGGAAACACAAACAATGAGCAGTTCTTC
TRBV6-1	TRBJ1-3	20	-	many	CASSVQPRLDGWGPENTIYF	TGTGCCAGCAGTGTTCAACCCCGGCTAGATGGGTGGGGACCCGAAAACACCATATATTTT
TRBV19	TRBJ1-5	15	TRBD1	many	CASSGASTGAQPQHF	TGTGCCAGTAGTGGAGCATCGACAGGGGCTCAGCCCCAGCATTTT
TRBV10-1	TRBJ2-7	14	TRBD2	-	CASSETTSMDEQYF	TGCGCCAGCAGTGAGACGACTAGCATGGACGAGCAGTACTTC
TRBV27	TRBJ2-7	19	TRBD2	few	CASRSSGVLGWGLIYEQYF	TGTGCCAGCAGGAGTAGCGGGGTGTTGGGGTGGGGTCTCATCTACGAGCAGTACTTC
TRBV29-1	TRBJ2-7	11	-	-	CSVHQGYEQYF	TGCAGCGTTCATCAGGGCTACGAGCAGTACTTC
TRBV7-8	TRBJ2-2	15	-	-	CASSLAGVNTGELFF	TGTGCCAGCAGCTTAGCGGGGGTGAACACCGGGGAGCTGTTTTTT